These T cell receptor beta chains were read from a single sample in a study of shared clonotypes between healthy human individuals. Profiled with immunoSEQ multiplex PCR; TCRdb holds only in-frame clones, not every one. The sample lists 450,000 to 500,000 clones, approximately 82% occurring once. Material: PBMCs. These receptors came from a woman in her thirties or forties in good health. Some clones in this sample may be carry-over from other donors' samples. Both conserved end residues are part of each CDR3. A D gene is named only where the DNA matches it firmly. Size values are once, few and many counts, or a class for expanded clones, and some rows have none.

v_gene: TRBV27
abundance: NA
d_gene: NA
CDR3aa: CASSQYNEQFF

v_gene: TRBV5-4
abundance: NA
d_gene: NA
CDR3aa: CASSPERRAGETQYF

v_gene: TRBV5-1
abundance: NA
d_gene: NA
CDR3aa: CASSLLGLQETQYF

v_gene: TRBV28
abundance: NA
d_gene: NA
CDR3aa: CASSLVGPGELFF

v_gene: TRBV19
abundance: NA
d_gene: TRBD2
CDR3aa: CASSIDGTSGYYEQYF

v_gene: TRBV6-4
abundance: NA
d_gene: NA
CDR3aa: CASSDSSVNQPQHF

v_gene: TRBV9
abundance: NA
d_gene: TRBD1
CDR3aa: CASSVTPTGTTDTQYF

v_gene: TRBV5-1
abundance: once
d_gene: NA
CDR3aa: CASRRASEADTQYF

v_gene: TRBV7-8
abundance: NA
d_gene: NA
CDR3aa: CASSLVQIGYGYTF

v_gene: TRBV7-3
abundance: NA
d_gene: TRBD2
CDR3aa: CASSSIAGNEQFF

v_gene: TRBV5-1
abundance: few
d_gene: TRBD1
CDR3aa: CASREGAPGSGELFF

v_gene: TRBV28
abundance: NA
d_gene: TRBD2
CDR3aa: CASSPGTSGMASYEQYF

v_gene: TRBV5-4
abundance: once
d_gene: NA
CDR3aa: CASSPEIDPVYGYTF

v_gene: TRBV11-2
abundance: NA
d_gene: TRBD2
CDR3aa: CASSSSGRAADTQYF

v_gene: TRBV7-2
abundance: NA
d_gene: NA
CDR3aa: CASSLPDMRGYTF

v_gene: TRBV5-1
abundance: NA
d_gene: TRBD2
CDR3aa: CASSLTSGRGDYEQYF

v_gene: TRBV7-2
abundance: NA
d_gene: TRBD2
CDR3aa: CASSLELAGSYEQYF

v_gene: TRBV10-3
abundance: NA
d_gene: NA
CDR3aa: CATQKEGTEAFF

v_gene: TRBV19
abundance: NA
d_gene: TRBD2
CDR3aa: CASSIYSSGAYNEQFF

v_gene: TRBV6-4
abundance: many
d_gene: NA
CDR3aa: CASSVGENQPQHF

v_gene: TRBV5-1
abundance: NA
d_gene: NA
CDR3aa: CASSSLLAAEETQYF

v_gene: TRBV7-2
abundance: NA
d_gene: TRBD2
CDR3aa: CASSFSSGSNHEQYF

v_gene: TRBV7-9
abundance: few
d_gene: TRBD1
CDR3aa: CASSKDRTSYEQYF